Described below is a single TCR beta chain sequence and its context. The antigen remains unidentified. Study-wide findings and caveats: Whole repertoires were not studied in the larger cohort, only one V-J beta rearrangement.

Cells sorted as Tregs were CD4+, CD25+ and CD127-/low. Full-length variable regions came from constant-region reverse primers plus semi-nested Nested Universal Primer A PCR. TCRdb fed the 5' RACE reads into MiXCR, producing one record per CDR3 protein. The data contain 11,000 or so distinct CDR3 sequences, under 35% of them seen just once; the ten biggest clones take up approximately 3.2%. The sequence was obtained from a female donor with breast cancer. Sequencing used Tregs sorted from a lymph node.

CDR3 DNA sequence: TGTGCCAGCAGCCCACGGACAGGGGCGGTAGCTAATGGCTACACCTTC. Amino acid sequence: CASSPRTGAVANGYTF. The rearrangement joins TRBV5-4 to TRBJ1-2; 9 bases line up with TRBD1. V was clipped by 4 bases and J by 6 bases; unmatched bases: 13. CDR3 size: 16 residues. Germline V gene lookup returns CDR1 SGHNT and CDR2 YYREEE (reference sequence).